Below are 24 T cell receptor beta chains sequenced from a single sample in a study of blood T cells in healthy people across ages. The use of a sample-barcoded 5' primer and a J-beta primer mix characterized a second PCR of about 7 to 12 cycles. One entry per CDR3 protein, called by TCRdb with MiXCR from the 5' RACE reads. The sample contains about 1.8 million distinct CDR3 sequences, roughly 49% of which appear only once. Sequencing was carried out using blood. The receptors here all came from a woman aged 40 to 50 in good health.

The gene calls are TRBV18 and TRBJ1-2; TRBD1 matches 9 bases. The CDR3 runs to 15 residues. Germline V gene sequence: CDR1 KGHSH, CDR2 LQKENI. V was pared by 3 bases and J by 2 bases, with 4 bases of the junction left unmatched. The chain's CDR3 is CASSPSGTGNYGYTF. CDR3 sequence (DNA): TGTGCCAGCTCACCCTCCGGGACAGGGAACTATGGCTACACCTTC.

This clonotype was seen a handful of times. V is TRBV6-2 or TRBV6-3 and J is TRBJ2-7; D uncertain. CDR1 is MNHEY and CDR2 is SVGEGT in the germline V gene. Between the trimmed V and J ends, which lost 6 bases and 3 bases, there was a span of 12 bases. The CDR3 extends over 13 amino acids. DNA for the CDR3: TGTGCCAGCAGCCCCGGTCCTCTCTACGAGCAGTACTTC. This sequence encodes CASSPGPLYEQYF.

The V call is TRBV27, the J call TRBJ2-3; possible D gene TRBD2, 6 bases. The CDR3 extends over 15 amino acids. V lost 7 bases and J lost 3, with 17 bases in between. Germline CDR1 MNHEY, CDR2 SMNVEV (reference sequence). For the CDR3, the DNA is TGTGCCAGCAAACACCGGGACCGGGGGACAGATACGCAGTATTTT. Amino acid sequence: CASKHRDRGTDTQYF.

V gene TRBV12-3 or TRBV12-4 combines with J gene TRBJ1-1, with D possibly matching TRBD1 (6 bases). CDR3 size: 15 residues. Trimming pared 4 bases from V and 0 bases from J, leaving 12 bases between. CDR3 sequence (DNA): TGTGCCAGCAGTTCTCGACAGGTCATGAACACTGAAGCTTTCTTT. This sequence encodes CASSSRQVMNTEAFF.

In nucleotides, the CDR3 is TGTGCCAGCAGCCCCGCAGAGAACACTGAAGCTTTCTTT. It encodes CASSPAENTEAFF. The chain employs TRBV7-9 and TRBJ1-1; D not certain. This CDR3 contains 13 residues. Germline V gene lookup returns CDR1 SEHNR and CDR2 FQNEAQ (reference sequence). Deletions cut 5 bases from V and 1 base from J, with 8 bases between. The variable domain in full, with the rest retrieved from reference TRBV7-9 and TRBJ1-1, is DTGVSQNPRHKITKRGQNVTFRCDPISEHNRLYWYRQTLGQGPEFLTYFQNEAQLEKSRLLSDRFSAERPKGSFSTLEIQRTEQGDSAMYLCASSPAENTEAFFGQGTRLTVV.

This chain joins TRBV6-2 or TRBV6-3 and TRBJ2-5; 9 nucleotides line up with TRBD1. From germline, CDR1 is MNHEY and CDR2 SVGEGT. The CDR3 has 17 amino acids. With V trimmed by 2 bases and J by 2 bases, 9 bases remained unmatched. The CDR3 region is CASSYLHGTGIQETQYF. The DNA of the CDR3 is TGTGCCAGCAGTTACCTGCATGGGACAGGGATACAAGAGACCCAGTACTTC.

The chain carries TRBV6-2 or TRBV6-3 and TRBJ2-3; unclear D gene. CDR3 length: 14 amino acids. The ends were cut back, 2 bases at V and 6 bases at J, with 12 bases in the middle. The V gene's germline CDR1 is MNHEY and CDR2 SVGEGT. DNA for the CDR3: TGTGCCAGCAGTTACGCCCAGGTGGTGGATACGCAGTATTTT. Translation gives CASSYAQVVDTQYF.

The chain combines TRBV12-3 or TRBV12-4 with TRBJ2-3; 10 nucleotides line up with TRBD2. After removal of 3 bases from V and 10 bases from J, the junction contained 7 bases not matched to a gene. The length of the CDR3 is 14 residues. The CDR3 is CASSFGAGGSAQYF. CDR3 bases: TGTGCCAGCAGTTTTGGAGCGGGGGGGTCGGCGCAGTATTTT.

V usage is TRBV24-1 and J usage is TRBJ2-3, with TRBD1 matching 7 bases. With V trimmed by 3 bases and J by 1 base, 3 bases remained unmatched. This CDR3 spans 15 amino acids. Looked up from germline, CDR1 is KGHDR and CDR2 is SFDVKD. The CDR3 nucleotides are TGTGCCACCAGTGATAACAGGGGTGGCACAGATACGCAGTATTTT. Translated, it gives CATSDNRGGTDTQYF.

The genes are TRBV7-9 and TRBJ1-1; unclear D gene. The CDR3 extends over 12 amino acids. Germline V gene lookup returns CDR1 SEHNR and CDR2 FQNEAQ (reference sequence). V lost 5 bases and J 4 bases, leaving 8 bases between the germline ends. The CDR3 region has the DNA TGTGCCAGCAGCACCTTGGTCACTGAAGCTTTCTTT. Its translation is CASSTLVTEAFF.

The chain uses TRBV28 and TRBJ2-7; TRBD2 agrees at 9 bases. With V trimmed by 7 bases and J by 4 bases, 11 bases remained unmatched. Germline CDR1 MDHEN, CDR2 SYDVKM. CDR3 length: 15 residues. The DNA of the CDR3 is TGTGCCAGCACCGTGACTAGCGGAGGATTATACGAGCAGTACTTC. It yields the protein CASTVTSGGLYEQYF.

The chain employs TRBV6-2 or TRBV6-3 and TRBJ2-1; D uncertain. Trimming cost V 4 bases and J 3 bases, with 10 bases left between them. Germline V gene sequence: CDR1 MNHEY, CDR2 SVGEGT. The CDR3 loop spans 14 amino acids. The CDR3: CASSLGLNYNEQFF. CDR3 sequence (DNA): TGTGCCAGCAGTTTGGGGTTGAACTACAATGAGCAGTTCTTC.

The CDR3: CASSLQGTGLNNQPQHF. As DNA, the CDR3 is TGTGCCAGCAGTTTACAGGGGACAGGACTGAACAATCAGCCCCAGCATTTT. The J gene is TRBJ1-5, the V gene TRBV28, with 8 nucleotides matching TRBD1. Losses at the gene ends were 2 bases for V and 3 bases for J; bases not matched to a gene: 9. This CDR3 comprises 17 residues. The V gene's germline CDR1 is MDHEN and CDR2 SYDVKM.

V is TRBV20-1 and J is TRBJ2-5, with D perhaps matching TRBD2 (6 bases). V shed 4 bases and J shed 2 bases, with 11 bases lying between them. CDR1 is DFQATT, CDR2 SNEGSKA, per germline (reference sequence). The CDR3 extends over 13 amino acids. CDR3 region: CSANGGDQETQYF. DNA for the CDR3: TGCAGTGCTAACGGCGGGGATCAAGAGACCCAGTACTTC.

J is TRBJ2-1 and V is TRBV29-1, with D maybe TRBD2 (6 bases). CDR3 length: 11 residues. CDR1 SQVTM and CDR2 ANQGSEA come from the germline V gene. V gave up 5 bases and J gave up 7 bases, with 9 bases separating them. CDR3 residues: CSVYAGNEQFF. The CDR3, as DNA: TGCAGCGTTTATGCGGGGAATGAGCAGTTCTTC.

The sample holds a few counts of this clonotype. CDR3 coding DNA: TGTGCCAGCAGTTCTCTAGCGGGGATCCTCAATGAGCAGTTCTTC. This encodes CASSSLAGILNEQFF. The V call is TRBV27, the J call TRBJ2-1; 9 nucleotides align to TRBD2. J was trimmed by 6 bases and V by 4 bases; bases with no gene match: 7. The germline gives CDR1 MNHEY, CDR2 SMNVEV (reference sequence). This CDR3 spans 15 amino acids.

The V call is TRBV3-1, the J call TRBJ1-1; weak D call: TRBD1 (5 bases). The V gene's germline CDR1 is LGHDT and CDR2 YNNKEL (reference sequence). Trimming shortened V by 4 bases and J by 3 bases, and 15 bases separated the two germline ends. There are 15 residues in the CDR3. The CDR3 reads CASSRPGGSDTEAFF. CDR3 DNA: TGTGCCAGCAGCCGCCCGGGGGGGTCGGACACTGAAGCTTTCTTT.

This rearrangement joins TRBV28 to TRBJ1-6, with 8 bases aligning to TRBD1. V shed 2 bases and J 7 bases; nucleotides not matched to a gene: 10. There are 17 residues in the CDR3. Per germline, CDR1 MDHEN and CDR2 SYDVKM. The CDR3 protein is CASSLRVRGLGNSPLHF. CDR3 nucleotide sequence: TGTGCCAGCAGTTTAAGGGTCAGGGGGCTAGGGAATTCACCCCTCCACTTT.

A few counts support this clonotype. V is TRBV12-3 or TRBV12-4 and J is TRBJ2-3; the match to TRBD2 covers 13 bases. The CDR3 covers 16 residues. V shed 5 bases and J 4 bases; nucleotides not matched to a gene: 6. In DNA form, the CDR3 reads TGTGCCAGCAGTGGAGGGACTAGCGGGGACTCAGATACGCAGTATTTT. The encoded protein is CASSGGTSGDSDTQYF.

The chain links TRBV6-2 or TRBV6-3 to TRBJ2-1, with TRBD2 identical over 12 bases. Germline CDR1 reads MNHEY; CDR2 reads SVGEGT. The CDR3 covers 16 residues. Trimming took 4 bases from V and 7 from J; bases not matched to a gene: 8. This chain's CDR3 is CASSFSSGGAWNEQFF. CDR3 nucleotides: TGTGCCAGCAGTTTTTCTAGCGGGGGGGCCTGGAATGAGCAGTTCTTC.

The V call is TRBV5-4, the J call TRBJ1-5, with 10 bases identical to TRBD1. Germline CDR1 and CDR2: SGHNT and YYREEE (reference sequence). The V and J ends lost 4 bases and 4 bases, in that order; junction bases with no gene match: 2. The CDR3 totals 14 residues. The CDR3 loop reads CASSEGQGNQPQHF. The CDR3 DNA reads as TGTGCCAGCAGCGAGGGACAGGGGAATCAGCCCCAGCATTTT.

The chain recombines TRBV6-6 with TRBJ2-7; 9 bases fit TRBD1. Germline CDR1 is MNHNY and CDR2 is SVGAGI (reference sequence). The CDR3 is made up of 15 amino acids. The trim removed 2 bases at V and 5 bases at J, leaving 7 bases unmatched. CDR3 amino acids: CASSYGTGRSNEQYF. The CDR3 nucleotides are TGTGCCAGCAGTTACGGGACAGGGAGGAGCAACGAGCAGTACTTC.

The V and J genes are TRBV28 and TRBJ1-5; possible D gene TRBD1, 5 bases. The germline V gene has CDR1 MDHEN and CDR2 SYDVKM. The CDR3 covers 15 residues. V lost 1 base, J lost 4 bases, and 11 bases lay in between. This CDR3 reads CASSLFGGRNQPQHF. CDR3 nucleotides: TGTGCCAGCAGTTTATTCGGGGGAAGAAATCAGCCCCAGCATTTT.

This clonotype was seen more than once but under ten times. The chain is built from TRBV27 and TRBJ2-4, with TRBD1 matching over 7 bases. The J segment lost 4 bases and the V segment lost 6 bases, leaving 3 bases of the junction unmatched. Per the germline V gene, CDR1 is MNHEY and CDR2 is SMNVEV (reference sequence). The CDR3 is made up of 13 amino acids. The CDR3 sequence: CASRTGIKNIQYF. The CDR3 DNA reads as TGTGCCAGCAGGACAGGGATTAAAAACATTCAGTACTTC.